Listed below are T cell receptor beta chains from one sample, sequenced in a study of cytomegalovirus exposure and HLA in healthy donors. Clones were read by immunoSEQ multiplex PCR, and TCRdb kept only the in-frame ones, dropping some. The repertoire holds approximately 92,000 clones, 81% seen once, with 1% to 1.5% in the top ten. Sequenced sample: PBMCs. All receptors come from a girl aged 2 to 9 in good health and CMV-seropositive. The CDR3 runs from the conserved cysteine through the conserved F or W. A D gene is named only where the DNA matches it firmly. The size entry is marked missing in some rows and otherwise reads once, few, many or a size class.

V	size	D	J	CDR3	DNA
TRBV9	NA	NA	TRBJ1-4	CASSVGGAPGGEKLFF	TGTGCCAGCAGCGTGGGTGGGGCACCCGGGGGTGAAAAACTGTTTTTT
TRBV27	NA	NA	TRBJ2-5	CASMVGLSGTGETQYF	TGTGCCAGCATGGTAGGGCTATCGGGAACTGGGGAGACCCAGTACTTC
TRBV5-1	once	TRBD2	TRBJ2-1	CASSLASGSFNEQFF	TGCGCCAGCAGCTTGGCTAGCGGGAGTTTTAATGAGCAGTTCTTC
TRBV28	NA	NA	TRBJ2-7	CASSLYTYEQYF	TGTGCCAGCAGTTTGTATACCTACGAGCAGTACTTC
TRBV5-1	once	NA	TRBJ2-1	CASSPPAGFLFF	TGCGCCAGCTCCCCCCCCGCGGGGTTTCTGTTCTTC
TRBV11-2	NA	TRBD1	TRBJ2-1	CASSLRYRDREGNEQFF	TGTGCCAGCAGCCTACGATACCGGGACAGGGAGGGGAATGAGCAGTTCTTC
TRBV20-1	NA	NA	TRBJ1-2	CSARENYGYTF	TGCAGTGCTCGGGAAAACTATGGCTACACCTTC
TRBV6-1	once	NA	TRBJ1-4	CASSEALGQSNEKLFF	TGTGCCAGCAGTGAAGCGCTAGGACAGAGTAATGAAAAACTGTTTTTT
TRBV10-3	NA	TRBD1	TRBJ1-1	CAIRPAEGASTEAFF	TGTGCCATCAGGCCGGCGGAGGGGGCCAGCACTGAAGCTTTCTTT
TRBV5-6	NA	NA	TRBJ2-7	CASSPGYIFYEQYF	TGTGCCAGCAGCCCGGGTTACATCTTCTACGAGCAGTACTTC
TRBV7-8	NA	NA	TRBJ2-5	CASSLFTEIPKETQYF	TGTGCCAGCAGCTTATTTACAGAGATCCCTAAGGAGACCCAGTACTTC
TRBV4-2	NA	NA	TRBJ1-4	CASSHWKGLNEKLFF	TGTGCCAGCAGCCATTGGAAGGGGCTTAATGAAAAACTGTTTTTT
TRBV14	NA	TRBD1	TRBJ2-3	CASSQRGQITDTQYF	TGTGCCAGCAGCCAGAGGGGACAGATCACAGATACGCAGTATTTT
TRBV28	NA	NA	TRBJ2-7	CASSLFYEQYF	TGTGCCAGCAGCCTATTCTACGAGCAGTACTTC
TRBV9	once	NA	TRBJ1-2	CASSVHSYGYTF	TGTGCCAGCAGCGTCCATTCCTATGGCTACACCTTC